A selection of T cell receptor beta chains follows, all from one sample in a study of response to subunit inactivated influenza vaccine. TCRdb reprocessed the RT-PCR reads via MiXCR and lists one record per CDR3 protein. The data contain about 520,000 distinct CDR3 sequences, approximately 24% of them singletons. This sample comprised CD4+ T cells sorted from PBMCs, obtained roughly 5 days after vaccination. The source is a man aged 50 to 60 who received an inactivated influenza vaccine. Both conserved end residues are part of each CDR3. The order of the fields is V gene, CDR3 length, D gene, J gene, clone size, CDR3 protein, CDR3 DNA. A D gene is named only where the DNA matches it firmly. Some rows mark clone size as missing; the rest say once, few, many or name a class of expanded clone.

TRBV11-1,14,-,TRBJ2-7,-,CASSIAETSYEQYF,TGTGCCAGCAGCATCGCAGAGACCTCCTACGAGCAGTACTTC
TRBV6-5,15,-,TRBJ2-7,few,CASSYMASFSYEQYF,TGTGCCAGCAGTTACATGGCTTCATTCTCCTACGAGCAGTACTTC
TRBV29-1,16,TRBD2,TRBJ2-2,-,CSAFIPGLATYGELFF,TGCAGCGCCTTTATACCGGGACTAGCGACTTACGGGGAGCTGTTTTTT
TRBV6-4,15,-,TRBJ2-1,-,CASSDRLGSYNEQFF,TGTGCCAGCAGTGACCGGCTCGGTTCCTACAATGAGCAGTTCTTC
TRBV5-1,14,TRBD2,TRBJ2-1,few,CASRIAGGLNEQFF,TGCGCCAGCAGGATCGCGGGGGGCCTCAATGAGCAGTTCTTC
TRBV20-1,15,-,TRBJ1-5,few,CSASLEFNSNQPQHF,TGCAGTGCTAGTCTGGAGTTTAATAGCAATCAGCCCCAGCATTTT
TRBV7-8,17,-,TRBJ2-1,few,CASSSLGTGYSYNEQFF,TGTGCCAGCAGCTCTTTGGGGACGGGGTACTCCTACAATGAGCAGTTCTTC
TRBV5-1,15,-,TRBJ2-1,-,CASSNPEKGNGEQFF,TGCGCCAGCAGCAACCCGGAGAAGGGAAATGGTGAGCAGTTCTTC
TRBV5-1,14,TRBD2,TRBJ2-7,-,CASSFLAGEGEQYF,TGCGCCAGCAGCTTCCTAGCGGGAGAAGGCGAGCAGTACTTC
TRBV10-1,18,-,TRBJ2-1,once,CASSEEPRGAHLYNEQFF,TGCGCCAGCAGTGAGGAACCCCGGGGGGCTCACTTATACAATGAGCAGTTCTTC
TRBV10-3,15,TRBD1,TRBJ2-1,few,CAISEVDRKYNEQFF,TGTGCCATCAGTGAGGTGGACAGGAAATACAATGAGCAGTTCTTC
TRBV9,12,-,TRBJ1-1,few,CASSVWGTEAFF,TGTGCCAGCAGCGTTTGGGGGACTGAAGCTTTCTTT
TRBV5-1,15,-,TRBJ1-4,few,CASSFGRGPAEKLFF,TGCGCCAGCAGCTTTGGACGCGGGCCGGCCGAAAAACTGTTTTTT